One sample yielded the 19 T cell receptor beta chains listed below, sequenced in a study of graft-versus-host responses after intestinal transplantation. Assay: immunoSEQ multiplex PCR; the TCRdb copy retains only in-frame clones and omits some. The sample lists 15,000 or so clones, under 85% seen once, with about 3.9% in the top ten. Both intraepithelial and lamina propria lymphocytes were released by processing graft tissue. Sequencing used ileum tissue, obtained just over 26 days after intestinal transplant. These receptors were obtained from a human patient who received an intestinal transplant, so some T cells may come from the graft donor.

The V call is TRBV6-1, the J call TRBJ2-7; possibly TRBD1 for D (6 bases). The CDR3 extends over 13 amino acids. V shed 6 bases and J shed 1 base, with 10 bases lying between them. Per the germline V gene, CDR1 is MNHNS and CDR2 is SASEGT. The chain's CDR3 is CASSTGRSYEQYV. In nucleotides, the CDR3 is TGTGCCAGCAGCACAGGGCGTTCCTACGAGCAGTACGTC.

The rearrangement links TRBV15 to TRBJ2-7, with a tentative D call TRBD1 (6 bases). The V end was cut by 5 bases, the J end by 3 bases, with 11 bases between. This CDR3 has 13 residues. Germline values: CDR1 LNHNV, CDR2 YYDKDF (reference sequence). The CDR3: CATSDGQFYEQYV. CDR3 bases: TGTGCCACCAGCGATGGACAGTTCTACGAGCAGTACGTC.

The chain links TRBV4-2 to TRBJ1-2, with a tentative D call TRBD1 (5 bases). The ends were cut back, 1 base at V and 3 bases at J, with 9 bases in the middle. Germline V gene sequence: CDR1 LGHNA, CDR2 YNFKEQ. This CDR3 has 14 amino acids. The CDR3 sequence is CASSQGTGDYGYTF. CDR3 DNA sequence: TGTGCCAGCAGCCAAGGTACAGGAGACTATGGCTACACCTTC.

The chain links TRBV7-2 to TRBJ1-4; maybe TRBD1 (6 bases). The CDR3 is made up of 16 amino acids. Trimming pared 5 bases from V and 1 base from J, leaving 14 bases between. Germline V gene lookup returns CDR1 SGHTA and CDR2 FQGNSA. The CDR3 DNA follows: TGTGCCAGCAGCCTACAGGGATTAGGAACTAATGAAAAACTGTTTTTT. Translation: CASSLQGLGTNEKLFF.

V gene TRBV21-1 combines with J gene TRBJ2-2; the table's D call TRBD1 went unverified against the DNA. TRBV21-1 is a known pseudogene. CDR3 length: 17 residues. The CDR3 sequence: CASTNQLDRGDTGELFF. The CDR3 nucleotides are TGTGCCAGCACCAACCAGCTTGACAGGGGCGACACCGGGGAGCTGTTTTTT.

CDR3 region: CASRRGTGSPDTQYF. The CDR3 DNA is TGTGCCAGCAGAAGGGGGACAGGGAGCCCAGATACGCAGTATTTT. The chain recombines TRBV6-5 with TRBJ2-3; 9 bases fit TRBD1. There are 15 residues in the CDR3. The junction had 8 bases not matched to a gene; V was cut back by 6 bases and J by 4 bases. From germline, CDR1 is MNHEY and CDR2 SVGAGI.

J is TRBJ2-2 and V is TRBV28; 9 bases match TRBD2. In germline, CDR1 is MDHEN, CDR2 SYDVKM. CDR3 length equals 16 residues. The CDR3: CVTHRLAGENTGELFF. CDR3 coding DNA: TGTGTGACGCACCGGTTAGCGGGGGAGAACACCGGGGAGCTGTTTTTT.

The chain uses TRBV7-6 and TRBJ2-7; D is possibly TRBD1 (5 bases). Germline loops: CDR1 SGHVS, CDR2 FNYEAQ. V lost 2 bases and J 2 bases, leaving 13 bases between the germline ends. This CDR3 spans 15 amino acids. CDR3 bases: TGTGCCAGCAGCTTATCGGCAGGGATTACCTACGAGCAGTACGTC. Its translation is CASSLSAGITYEQYV.

The V call is TRBV11-2, the J call TRBJ1-2; D perhaps matches TRBD1 (5 bases). The length of the CDR3 is 13 residues. Germline V gene sequence: CDR1 SGHAT, CDR2 FQNNGV. V shed 4 bases and J shed 7 bases, with 13 bases lying between them. CDR3 sequence: CASSSISGVGYTF. The CDR3, as DNA: TGTGCCAGCAGCTCAATTTCGGGGGTTGGCTACACCTTC. The whole variable domain, remainder taken from reference TRBV11-2 and TRBJ1-2, is EAGVAQSPRYKIIEKRQSVAFWCNPISGHATLYWYQQILGQGPKLLIQFQNNGVVDDSQLPKDRFSAERLKGVDSTLKIQPAKLEDSAVYLCASSSISGVGYTFGSGTRLTVV.

J is TRBJ2-5 and V is TRBV25-1; 10 bases line up with TRBD1. Germline CDR1 is MGHDK and CDR2 is SYGVNS. The CDR3 is 15 residues long. V shed 5 bases, J shed 8 bases, and the junction held 11 bases outside the gene matches. The CDR3 DNA follows: TGTGCCAGCAGTCTCTCCGGGACAGGGGCCTCTACCCAGTACTTC. Amino acids: CASSLSGTGASTQYF.

The V call is TRBV5-1, the J call TRBJ1-2; tentatively, D is TRBD1 (5 bases). Germline CDR1 is SGHRS and CDR2 is YFSETQ. The CDR3 is made up of 15 amino acids. Trimming cost V 2 bases and J 6 bases, with 17 bases left between them. The CDR3 DNA is TGCGCCAGCAGCTTTAACCCGACGGGGGGAGATGGCTACACCTTC. As protein: CASSFNPTGGDGYTF. Complete variable domain (other parts from reference TRBV5-1 and TRBJ1-2): KAGVTQTPRYLIKTRGQQVTLSCSPISGHRSVSWYQQTPGQGLQFLFEYFSETQRNKGNFPGRFSGRQFSNSRSEMNVSTLELGDSALYLCASSFNPTGGDGYTFGSGTRLTVV.

The V and J genes are TRBV5-1 and TRBJ1-5, with TRBD1 as a possible D gene (5 bases). The CDR3 length is 15 residues. Germline-derived CDR1 and CDR2 are SGHRS and YFSETQ. The V end lost 4 bases, the J end lost 4 bases, and 15 bases lay between the germline ends. For the CDR3, the DNA is TGCGCCAGCAGCGTGGGAACTCAGGGAAATCAGCCCCAGCATTTT. Protein: CASSVGTQGNQPQHF.

V and J are TRBV4-3 and TRBJ2-1; TRBD2 agrees at 9 bases. The V and J ends lost 0 bases and 4 bases, in that order; junction bases with no gene match: 7. This CDR3 contains 17 residues. Germline CDR1 is LGHNA and CDR2 is YSLEER. The CDR3 coding sequence is TGCGCCAGCAGCCAAGAAATAGGGACTAGCACTTACAATGAGCAGTTCTTC. It is translated as CASSQEIGTSTYNEQFF.

This clone was found once. CDR3 residues: CASSLWLRGGTGELFF. CDR3 nucleotide sequence: TGTGCCAGCAGTTTATGGTTACGGGGGGGGACCGGGGAGCTGTTTTTT. The chain joins TRBV28 to TRBJ2-2, with 8 bases fitting TRBD2. Germline CDR1 MDHEN, CDR2 SYDVKM. This CDR3 has 16 residues. V was pared by 0 bases and J by 5 bases, with 5 bases of the junction left unmatched.

The chain links TRBV4-3 to TRBJ2-3; D is possibly TRBD2 (5 bases). In germline, CDR1 is LGHNA, CDR2 YSLEER. The CDR3 covers 15 residues. V lost 0 bases and J 4 bases, leaving 11 bases between the germline ends. Written as DNA, the CDR3 is TGCGCCAGCAGCCAAGAGGTAGGGCGGGCAGATACGCAGTATTTT. Its translation: CASSQEVGRADTQYF.

The V and J genes are TRBV10-3 and TRBJ2-7, with D possibly TRBD2 on 6 matching bases. The CDR3 loop spans 13 amino acids. Germline V gene sequence: CDR1 ENHRY, CDR2 SYGVKD. Trimming removed 0 bases from V and 9 bases from J, with 12 bases in between. CDR3 DNA: TGTGCCATCAGTGAGTCCCAATCCGGGGGGCAGTACGTC. This codes for CAISESQSGGQYV.

V gene TRBV10-3 combines with J gene TRBJ2-7; no clear D gene. Per germline, CDR1 ENHRY and CDR2 SYGVKD. There are 13 residues in the CDR3. Trimming left V 8 bases short and J 7 bases short, with 18 bases between. CDR3 nucleotides: TGTGCCATCGGCCGTGGGGATGACTGGGAGCAGTACGTC. Protein sequence: CAIGRGDDWEQYV.

The gene calls are TRBV10-3 and TRBJ2-7; D is perhaps TRBD2 (5 bases). In germline, CDR1 is ENHRY, CDR2 SYGVKD. This CDR3 contains 16 residues. V was trimmed by 2 bases and J by 2 bases, leaving 16 bases between them. CDR3 sequence (DNA): TGTGCCATCAGTGAGGATGGGAGATATTCGACCTACGAGCAGTACGTC. Amino acids: CAISEDGRYSTYEQYV.

In DNA, the CDR3 is TGCGCCAGCAGCTCCCCCTCCCGGGAGCTGTTTTTT. Its translation: CASSSPSRELFF. The chain uses TRBV5-1 and TRBJ2-2; D gene uncertain. Germline V gene data show CDR1 as SGHRS and CDR2 as YFSETQ. V was shortened by 3 bases and J by 9 bases, with 9 bases between the two germline ends. The length of the CDR3 is 12 residues.